The next 30 T cell receptor beta chains were all read from a single sample in a study of cytomegalovirus exposure and HLA in healthy donors. This PCR relied on a set of 60 Vbeta primers and 13 Jbeta primers. TCRdb's table, derived via immunoSEQ multiplex PCR, lists solely in-frame clones and lacks some. The top ten hold 4.1% of the sample, which has around 100,000 clones, roughly 83% seen once. The sequenced sample was PBMCs. The receptors shown here come from a female donor in good health and CMV-seropositive.

The V gene is TRBV7-2, the J gene TRBJ2-6; the D gene is possibly TRBD1 (6 bases). Germline CDR1 is SGHTA and CDR2 is FQGNSA. This CDR3 is built from 16 residues. V lost 7 bases and J 0 bases, leaving 13 bases between the germline ends. The CDR3 reads CASKPGHASGANVLTF. Written as DNA, the CDR3 is TGTGCCAGCAAACCGGGACATGCCTCTGGGGCCAACGTCCTGACTTTC.

The chain combines TRBV7-2 with TRBJ2-5, with 9 nucleotides matching TRBD2. CDR3 length equals 17 residues. With 1 base clipped from V and 5 bases from J, the junction kept 11 bases outside the gene matches. CDR1 and CDR2 (germline): SGHTA, FQGNSA. CDR3 bases: TGTGCCAGCAGCTTAGGTGGTAGCGGGGGCCTGGTGGAGACCCAGTACTTC. Translating it yields CASSLGGSGGLVETQYF.

J is TRBJ1-1 and V is TRBV6-6; 8 nucleotides align to TRBD1. The V gene end was trimmed by 7 bases and the J gene end by 4 bases; junction bases not matched to a gene: 8. Germline values: CDR1 MNHNY, CDR2 SVGAGI (reference sequence). This CDR3 region has 14 residues. The CDR3, as DNA: TGTGCCAGCAATCCAGGGGGCACGGGCACTGAAGCTTTCTTT. Translation gives CASNPGGTGTEAFF.

This sequence joins TRBV15 and TRBJ2-1; 7 bases align to TRBD1. CDR3 size: 16 residues. Trimming cost V 0 bases and J 3 bases; bases outside gene matches: 5. Germline-derived CDR1 and CDR2 are LNHNV and YYDKDF (reference sequence). CDR3 amino acids: CATSRDGTANYNEQFF. CDR3 DNA: TGTGCCACCAGCAGAGACGGGACAGCAAACTACAATGAGCAGTTCTTC.

This rearrangement joins TRBV6-5 to TRBJ2-7; no firm D call. The CDR3 loop spans 13 amino acids. Germline V gene data show CDR1 as MNHEY and CDR2 as SVGAGI. The ends were cut back, 3 bases at V and 0 bases at J, with 6 bases in the middle. CDR3 sequence (DNA): TGTGCCAGCAGTTATGGCACCTCCTACGAGCAGTACTTC. Translating it yields CASSYGTSYEQYF.

The chain uses TRBV5-1 and TRBJ1-2; TRBD1 matches at 8 bases. Germline V gene sequence: CDR1 SGHRS, CDR2 YFSETQ. The V and J ends lost 5 bases and 1 base, in that order; junction bases with no gene match: 7. This CDR3 spans 15 amino acids. DNA of the CDR3: TGCGCCAGCAGAGAAACAGGGGGAAGTAACTATGGCTACACCTTC. Its protein product is CASRETGGSNYGYTF.

This clone was observed a handful of times. The CDR3 spells CASSLAGLYTEAFF. CDR3 sequence (DNA): TGTGCCAGCAGCTTGGCGGGACTCTACACTGAAGCTTTCTTT. The rearrangement links TRBV5-4 to TRBJ1-1; a possible D gene is TRBD1 (5 bases). The V and J ends lost 0 bases and 3 bases respectively, with 9 bases between them. The CDR3 runs 14 residues. In germline, CDR1 is SGHNT, CDR2 YYREEE (reference sequence). The whole variable domain, filled in from reference TRBV5-4 and TRBJ1-1, reads ETGVTQSPTHLIKTRGQQVTLRCSSQSGHNTVSWYQQALGQGPQFIFQYYREEENGRGNFPPRFSGLQFPNYSSELNVNALELDDSALYLCASSLAGLYTEAFFGQGTRLTVV.

Of note for this clone: An end of the junction differs from the germline gene, which may be a read error. V usage is TRBV6-5 and J usage is TRBJ2-6, with a weak D call TRBD1 (5 bases). The CDR3 length is 14 residues. The germline gives CDR1 MNHEY, CDR2 SVGAGI. The CDR3 coding sequence is TGTGCCAGCCGACCAGGGCCTGGGGCCAACGGCCTGACTTTC. Encoded protein: CASRPGPGANGLTF.

The chain links TRBV10-1 to TRBJ2-5; 12 bases fit TRBD2. Trimming removed 4 bases from V and 1 base from J; junction bases left unmatched: 7. The CDR3 sequence is 17 residues long. Germline CDR1 and CDR2: WNHNN and SYGVQD (reference sequence). The CDR3 DNA is TGCGCCAGCAGTGGCCAGACTAGCGGGGGTCTCCAAGAGACCCAGTACTTC. This encodes CASSGQTSGGLQETQYF.

This chain uses TRBV20-1 with TRBJ2-7; TRBD1 matches at 7 bases. The CDR3 has 11 residues. The germline V gene has CDR1 DFQATT and CDR2 SNEGSKA (reference sequence). Unmatched junction bases numbered 8, after V lost 6 bases and J lost 9 bases. CDR3 DNA sequence: TGCAGTGCGCCCGAGGGGGCACGGCAGTACTTC. The encoded protein is CSAPEGARQYF.

The chain employs TRBV15 and TRBJ1-2; 7 nucleotides match TRBD1. The CDR3 is 14 amino acids. V lost 5 bases to trimming and J lost 5 bases; unmatched junction nucleotides: 8. Germline V gene data show CDR1 as LNHNV and CDR2 as YYDKDF (reference sequence). The CDR3 nucleotides are TGTGCCACCAGCTCGCTGGGGACAGTATATGGCTACACCTTC. Translating gives CATSSLGTVYGYTF.

This clone occurred once. The chain has TRBV21-1 and TRBJ2-1; the table's D gene call, TRBD1, was not cross checked with the DNA. TRBV21-1 is assigned pseudogene status. The CDR3 is made up of 18 amino acids. For the CDR3, the DNA is TGTGCCAGCAGCAAAGCGCTGGGGGCGGCGAGCTCCTACAATGAGCAGTTCTTC. This encodes CASSKALGAASSYNEQFF.

The chain is built from TRBV5-1 and TRBJ2-7; 10 bases map to TRBD2. V gave up 0 bases and J gave up 9 bases; unmatched junction bases: 9. This CDR3 comprises 15 residues. Per germline, CDR1 SGHRS and CDR2 YFSETQ. The chain's CDR3 is CASSLALAGAPGQYF. Here the CDR3 DNA reads TGCGCCAGCAGCTTGGCGCTAGCGGGGGCACCCGGGCAGTACTTC. Drawing the rest from reference TRBV5-1 and TRBJ2-7, the complete variable domain is KAGVTQTPRYLIKTRGQQVTLSCSPISGHRSVSWYQQTPGQGLQFLFEYFSETQRNKGNFPGRFSGRQFSNSRSEMNVSTLELGDSALYLCASSLALAGAPGQYFGPGTRLTVT.

The J gene is TRBJ2-1, the V gene TRBV5-1; the D gene is possibly TRBD2 (5 bases). V was cut by 4 bases and J by 3 bases, with 14 bases left in between. CDR1 SGHRS and CDR2 YFSETQ come from the germline V gene. This CDR3 contains 15 residues. As DNA, the CDR3 is TGCGCCAGCAGCCCCGTCGAGGGTCTCTACAATGAGCAGTTCTTC. This codes for CASSPVEGLYNEQFF.

The rearrangement joins TRBV11-1 to TRBJ2-1; 8 bases agree with TRBD2. The germline gives CDR1 SGHAT, CDR2 FQDESV (reference sequence). After removal of 5 bases from V and 2 bases from J, the junction contained 5 bases not matched to a gene. There are 15 residues in the CDR3. CDR3: CASSPSSGPYNEQFF. CDR3 coding DNA: TGTGCCAGCAGCCCCTCTAGCGGGCCCTACAATGAGCAGTTCTTC.

The V and J genes are TRBV10-1 and TRBJ2-1; TRBD2 agrees at 13 bases. V trimming: 10 bases; J trimming: 7 bases; junction bases outside the gene matches: 10. Germline CDR1 reads WNHNN; CDR2 reads SYGVQD (reference sequence). The CDR3 has 15 residues. CDR3 in DNA: TGCGCCATCACGACAAGGACTAGCGGGGGAAATGAGCAGTTCTTC. It yields the protein CAITTRTSGGNEQFF.

This clone was seen once. CDR3 protein: CASSQDWLAPQLLGTDTQYF. DNA for the CDR3: TGTGCCAGCAGCCAAGATTGGTTGGCCCCGCAGCTACTAGGCACAGATACGCAGTATTTT. This chain links TRBV4-2 with TRBJ2-3; tentative D call: TRBD2 (5 bases). With 0 bases removed from V and 1 base from J, the gap between germline ends came to 23 bases. The CDR3 totals 20 residues. The germline V gene encodes CDR1 LGHNA and CDR2 YNFKEQ.

The rearrangement joins TRBV27 to TRBJ2-7, with D possibly matching TRBD1 (6 bases). Germline loops: CDR1 MNHEY, CDR2 SMNVEV (reference sequence). The germline V and J ends were trimmed by 3 bases and 4 bases, with 10 bases remaining between them. The CDR3 contains 13 residues. CDR3 in DNA: TGTGCCAGCAGTTTGACAGGTGGATACGAGCAGTACTTC. Its translation is CASSLTGGYEQYF.

This chain connects TRBV6-5 to TRBJ1-6; D is uncertain. V gave up 6 bases and J gave up 10 bases, with 13 bases separating them. The CDR3 sequence is 13 residues long. The germline gives CDR1 MNHEY, CDR2 SVGAGI. Here the CDR3 DNA reads TGTGCCAGCAGCACTACCGAGGTCTCACCCCTCCACTTT. Its protein is CASSTTEVSPLHF.

Only one count was recorded for this clone. The chain combines TRBV19 with TRBJ2-7; 11 bases agree with TRBD2. CDR3 length: 14 residues. With 6 bases clipped from V and 1 base from J, the junction kept 2 bases outside the gene matches. Germline CDR1 reads LNHDA; CDR2 reads SQIVND (reference sequence). CDR3 in DNA: TGTGCCAGTAGAAGGACTAGCGGGTCCTACGAGCAGTACTTC. As protein: CASRRTSGSYEQYF.

V usage is TRBV5-6 and J usage is TRBJ2-1; 10 positions match TRBD2. Germline V CDR1 and CDR2: SGHDT, YYEEEE. V lost 5 bases, J lost 8 bases, and 7 bases stayed unmatched. The CDR3 extends over 14 amino acids. In DNA, the CDR3 is TGTGCCAGCAGTCGCGAGCGGGGGGGGGATGAGCAGTTCTTC. Encoded protein: CASSRERGGDEQFF.

V usage is TRBV5-1 and J usage is TRBJ2-7; a weak D match, TRBD2 (6 bases). Per germline, CDR1 SGHRS and CDR2 YFSETQ. Trimming cost V 3 bases and J 4 bases, with 11 bases left between them. This CDR3 is built from 13 residues. CDR3 in DNA: TGCGCCAGCAGCTCCGGTAGCGGTTACGAGCAGTACTTC. As protein: CASSSGSGYEQYF.

With respect to this clone: The junction and the germline gene differ at one end; a read error may be behind it. The V and J genes are TRBV7-9 and TRBJ1-5; TRBD1 matches at 9 bases. CDR3 length: 16 residues. In germline, CDR1 is SEHNR, CDR2 FQNEAQ (reference sequence). DNA for the CDR3: TGTGCCAGCAGCTTAGGGGACAGGGTTAGCAATCGGCCCCAGCATTTT. Its protein product is CASSLGDRVSNRPQHF. Variable domain in full (rest from reference TRBV7-9 and TRBJ1-5): DTGVSQNPRHKITKRGQNVTFRCDPISEHNRLYWYRQTLGQGPEFLTYFQNEAQLEKSRLLSDRFSAERPKGSFSTLEIQRTEQGDSAMYLCASSLGDRVSNRPQHFGDGTRLSIL.

The chain is built from TRBV6-1 and TRBJ1-2; 7 positions agree with TRBD1. This CDR3 comprises 14 residues. V trimming: 5 bases; J trimming: 4 bases; junction bases outside the gene matches: 7. Per the germline V gene, CDR1 is MNHNS and CDR2 is SASEGT. The CDR3 sequence: CASSTRQGLYGYTF. In DNA, the CDR3 is TGTGCCAGCAGTACACGACAGGGCCTCTATGGCTACACCTTC.

As concerns this clone: The junction departs from the called germline gene at one end, perhaps through a read error. The V gene is TRBV7-9, the J gene TRBJ1-2; 7 positions agree with TRBD1. CDR3 length: 16 amino acids. Per germline, CDR1 SEHNR and CDR2 FQNEAQ (reference sequence). The CDR3 here is CSSSSSIPGTVYGYTF. The CDR3 DNA reads as TGTTCCAGCAGCTCTTCCATCCCCGGGACAGTTTATGGCTACACCTTC.

This rearrangement joins TRBV2 to TRBJ2-7; 7 bases agree with TRBD1. J lost 0 bases, V lost 7 bases, and 9 bases had no gene match. This CDR3 region has 15 residues. Germline CDR1 reads SNHLY; CDR2 reads FYNNEI. CDR3 residues: CASTLGQASSYEQYF. The CDR3 DNA reads TGTGCCAGCACCCTAGGACAGGCGAGCTCCTACGAGCAGTACTTC.

V is TRBV27 and J is TRBJ2-6; D is perhaps TRBD1 (6 bases). CDR1 is MNHEY and CDR2 is SMNVEV in the germline V gene (reference sequence). The CDR3 is made up of 16 amino acids. Trimming left V 3 bases short and J 4 bases short, with 13 bases between. The CDR3, as DNA: TGTGCCAGCAGTTTGGGGCAGGGGTGGGGGGCCAACGTCCTGACTTTC. Protein product: CASSLGQGWGANVLTF.

In nucleotides, the CDR3 is TGTGCCAGTTCGGGCGGCGGGGCCACAGATACGCAGTATTTT. Protein: CASSGGGATDTQYF. The V gene is TRBV19, the J gene TRBJ2-3; perhaps TRBD2 as D (6 bases). The CDR3 is 14 amino acids. The germline V gene has CDR1 LNHDA and CDR2 SQIVND (reference sequence). Trimming shortened V by 8 bases and J by 2 bases, and 14 bases separated the two germline ends.

This clone was picked up one time. The chain joins TRBV20-1 to TRBJ1-2, with 8 bases lining up with TRBD1. Germline V CDR1 and CDR2: DFQATT, SNEGSKA (reference sequence). This CDR3 has 10 amino acids. This CDR3 reads CSAGGDGYTF. As DNA, the CDR3 is TGCAGCGCAGGGGGCGATGGCTACACCTTC.

The rearrangement links TRBV6-6 to TRBJ2-5; 8 bases are a match to TRBD2. Germline-derived CDR1 and CDR2 are MNHNY and SVGAGI (reference sequence). The trim removed 7 bases at V and 3 bases at J, leaving 7 bases unmatched. The CDR3 has 14 residues. CDR3 coding DNA: TGTGCCAGCACCCAAGCGGGAGAAAAAGAGACCCAGTACTTC. It yields the protein CASTQAGEKETQYF.